This T cell receptor beta chain was identified during a study of sequential checkpoint blockade in melanoma. Study-wide background: 85 to 95 pretreatment tumor DNA samples were TCRβ immunosequenced. After nivolumab or ipilimumab alone, about two dozen patients had week-13 rebiopsies.

This sample's treatment: randomized to nivolumab then ipilimumab (arm A) or the reverse (arm B). General observations from the study: Tumor T-cell fraction and clonality correlated with PD-L1 and CD8+ counts.

Assay used: immunoSEQ multiplex PCR; TCRdb lists only in-frame clones, some missing. The table shows about 2,300 clones, with approximately 20% occurring only once. Trimming removed 4 bases at V and 3 bases at J, with 9 bases between. The CDR3 totals 14 residues. Germline V CDR1 and CDR2: MNHGY, SAAAGT. Regarding this clone: The antigen remains unidentified.

Sequencing used tumor tissue (inferred from file names), obtained from a patient given nivolumab and ipilimumab in sequence. V usage is TRBV6-8 and J usage is TRBJ2-2; a weak D match, TRBD1 (6 bases). The source is a human donor with melanoma. The CDR3 sequence is CASSLQGYTGELFF. CDR3 DNA: TGTGCCAGCAGTTTACAGGGATACACCGGGGAGCTGTTTTTT.